A single sample is the source of the 19 T cell receptor beta chains below, sequenced in a study of T cell repertoires in cytomegalovirus infection. These TCRs are of unknown antigen specificity. One entry per CDR3 protein, called by TCRdb with MiXCR from the reads. In the table there are hundreds of thousands of distinct CDR3 sequences, about 30% of which are singletons. Material: cultured CD8+ T cells from PBMCs, obtained from culture after CMV antigen stimulation. The receptors originated from a human donor in good health (CMV status not recorded). Some clones in this sample may be carry-over from other donors' samples.

The chain carries TRBV7-9 and TRBJ2-3; TRBD1 aligns across 10 bases. Germline loops: CDR1 SEHNR, CDR2 FQNEAQ (reference sequence). J was trimmed by 11 bases and V by 6 bases; bases with no gene match: 17. CDR3 length equals 16 residues. CDR3 residues: CASRLKGGTGVEEQYF. CDR3 DNA: TGTGCCAGCAGATTAAAGGGCGGGACAGGGGTGGAAGAGCAGTATTTT.

CDR3 region: CASSSTGLEQYV. The CDR3, as DNA: TGTGCCAGCAGCTCGACAGGGCTCGAGCAGTACGTC. This rearrangement joins TRBV7-4 to TRBJ2-7; 7 bases line up with TRBD1. The junction had 3 bases not matched to a gene; V was cut back by 4 bases and J by 6 bases. The CDR3 covers 12 residues. Germline CDR1 and CDR2: SGHVT and SQSDAQ.

This sequence joins TRBV6-1 and TRBJ2-7; 8 bases fit TRBD2. The germline V gene has CDR1 MNHNS and CDR2 SASEGT. This CDR3 comprises 15 residues. The CDR3 nucleotides read TGTGCCAACAGTGAAGCGGCGGGGGGAGCCTACGAGCAGTACGTC. Translating gives CANSEAAGGAYEQYV.

The rearrangement uses TRBV4-1 and TRBJ1-1, with D maybe TRBD1 (6 bases). The length of the CDR3 is 14 residues. Germline V gene sequence: CDR1 MGHRA, CDR2 YSYEKL. V shed 1 base and J shed 3 bases, with 9 bases lying between them. Written as DNA, the CDR3 is TGCGCCAGCAGCCAAGTCCGACAGGACACTGAAGCTTTCTTT. This sequence encodes CASSQVRQDTEAFF.

Note on this clonotype: At one of its ends the junction is not consistent with the germline gene, which may arise from a read error. CDR3 residues: CAIEGTANTGALFF. The DNA for the CDR3 is TGTGCCATCGAGGGGACCGCCAACACCGGGGCGCTGTTTTTT. The V gene is TRBV10-3, the J gene TRBJ2-2; D possibly uses TRBD1 or TRBD2 (5 bases each). This CDR3 contains 14 residues. CDR1 and CDR2 (germline): ENHRY, SYGVKD.

The V gene is TRBV27, the J gene TRBJ1-4; D may be TRBD1 (5 bases). Trimming left V 3 bases short and J 7 bases short, with 27 bases between. The CDR3 runs to 19 residues. Germline-derived CDR1 and CDR2 are MNHEY and SMNVEV (reference sequence). CDR3 residues: CASSLDGYQIGGWSEKLFF. The CDR3 coding sequence is TGTGCCAGCAGTTTGGACGGGTATCAGATTGGGGGTTGGTCTGAAAAACTGTTTTTT.

As DNA, the CDR3 is TGTGCCAGCAGAACGGCTTGGGATGGCTACACCTTC. The encoded protein is CASRTAWDGYTF. The chain combines TRBV9 with TRBJ1-2; unclear D gene. The V end was cut by 5 bases, the J end by 6 bases, with 11 bases between. Per the germline V gene, CDR1 is SGDLS and CDR2 is YYNGEE. CDR3 length: 12 amino acids.

This clonotype was observed a handful of times. CDR3 in amino acids: CASSPSSREVNYGYTF. For the CDR3, the DNA is TGTGCCAGCAGTCCGTCTTCCAGGGAAGTTAACTATGGCTACACCTTC. The chain links TRBV6-2 or TRBV6-3 to TRBJ1-2, with D possibly TRBD1 on 5 matching bases. This CDR3 comprises 16 residues. Germline assignment: CDR1 MNHEY and CDR2 SVGEGT. Trimming cost V 5 bases and J 1 base, with 17 bases left between them.

This sequence joins TRBV5-4 and TRBJ1-1, with unresolved D. CDR3 length: 11 residues. The V gene lost 6 bases and the J gene lost 11 bases, with 14 bases spanning the gap. The germline V gene has CDR1 SGHNT and CDR2 YYREEE (reference sequence). The CDR3 protein is CASNPIGGAFF. CDR3 nucleotide sequence: TGTGCCAGCAATCCCATAGGAGGGGCTTTCTTT.

The V call is TRBV27, the J call TRBJ1-1, with 8 bases fitting TRBD1. The length of the CDR3 is 16 residues. V trimming: 6 bases; J trimming: 6 bases; junction bases outside the gene matches: 15. The germline gives CDR1 MNHEY, CDR2 SMNVEV (reference sequence). For the CDR3, the DNA is TGTGCCAGCAGACCCGACCCCGCAGGGGGCATGTCTGAAGCTTTCTTT. Encoded protein: CASRPDPAGGMSEAFF.

This chain links TRBV7-2 with TRBJ2-5, with D perhaps matching TRBD2 (5 bases). This CDR3 is built from 15 residues. V shed 1 base and J shed 7 bases, with 16 bases lying between them. CDR1 and CDR2 from the germline V gene are SGHTA and FQGNSA. The DNA for the CDR3 is TGTGCCAGCAGCTTAGGGTTCGCTAGCTCTTGGACCCAGTACTTC. It codes for CASSLGFASSWTQYF.

This chain's CDR3 is CASSSSGGSHSPLHF. The DNA of the CDR3 is TGTGCCAGCAGCTCCTCGGGGGGGAGCCATTCACCCCTCCACTTT. The chain recombines TRBV9 with TRBJ1-6, with D perhaps matching TRBD1 (5 bases). This CDR3 has 15 amino acids. Germline V lookup: CDR1 SGDLS, CDR2 YYNGEE. V shed 4 bases and J shed 8 bases, with 16 bases lying between them.

The chain employs TRBV11-3 and TRBJ2-2; TRBD2 matches 7 bases. The CDR3 has 15 residues. CDR1 and CDR2 (germline): SGHNT, YENEEA. V gave up 4 bases and J gave up 1 base; unmatched junction bases: 3. The CDR3 is CASSSKRGNTGELFF. The CDR3 nucleotides are TGTGCCAGCAGCTCAAAGCGGGGGAACACCGGGGAGCTGTTTTTT.

This chain links TRBV19 with TRBJ2-7, with a weak D call TRBD1 (6 bases). The germline CDR1 and CDR2 sequences are LNHDA and SQIVND (reference sequence). The CDR3 covers 15 residues. V lost 10 bases to trimming and J lost 2 bases, with 21 bases between them. The CDR3 DNA is TGTGCCACCAGGGACATCCGGGACGGCACCTACGAGCAGTACTTC. This codes for CATRDIRDGTYEQYF.

The chain links TRBV7-3 to TRBJ1-1, with a tentative D call TRBD1 (5 bases). The CDR3 is made up of 15 amino acids. V lost 2 bases, J lost 8 bases, and 18 bases lay in between. In germline, CDR1 is SGHTA, CDR2 FQGTGA. CDR3 amino acids: CASSLEKRNRKEAFF. In DNA, the CDR3 is TGTGCCAGCAGCTTAGAGAAAAGGAACAGGAAAGAAGCTTTCTTT.

There are a few counts of this clonotype. This chain links TRBV4-1 with TRBJ2-1, with 11 bases identical to TRBD2. CDR3 length: 16 amino acids. The J segment lost 7 bases and the V segment lost 0 bases, leaving 5 bases of the junction unmatched. CDR1 MGHRA and CDR2 YSYEKL come from the germline V gene. The CDR3 spells CASSQEAPSGGNEQFF. In DNA, the CDR3 is TGCGCCAGCAGCCAAGAAGCCCCTAGCGGGGGGAATGAGCAGTTCTTC.

As for this clonotype: A much larger clone differs by one base, so this may be a read error. This chain's CDR3 is CASSLDTARETQYF. In DNA, the CDR3 is TGTGCCAGCAGCTTAGATACAGCCAGGGAGACCCAGTACTTC. J is TRBJ2-5 and V is TRBV7-6; D ambiguous. Trimming left V 1 base short and J 5 bases short, with 11 bases between. The CDR3 loop spans 14 amino acids. Per the germline V gene, CDR1 is SGHVS and CDR2 is FNYEAQ.

In its sample, this clonotype was seen many times. V usage is TRBV27 and J usage is TRBJ2-7; D is ambiguous. Trimming removed 2 bases at V and 6 bases at J, with 5 bases between. The CDR3 is made up of 11 amino acids. Germline assignment: CDR1 MNHEY and CDR2 SMNVEV (reference sequence). CDR3 region: CASSLGSEQYF. The CDR3 DNA is TGTGCCAGCAGTTTAGGGTCCGAGCAGTACTTC.

This clonotype was seen ten or more times. The rearrangement uses TRBV12-3 or TRBV12-4 and TRBJ2-2, with D hard to call. CDR3 length: 12 amino acids. Trimming pared 5 bases from V and 8 bases from J, leaving 9 bases between. CDR3 region: CASSPLRGELFF. The CDR3 nucleotides are TGTGCCAGCAGTCCTCTTAGGGGGGAGCTGTTTTTT.